Below are 25 T cell receptor beta chains sequenced from a single sample in a study of blood T cell repertoires in COVID-19. Some clones are missing from TCRdb's copy, which holds only in-frame ones; the method was immunoSEQ multiplex PCR. The sample holds 63,000 or so clones, 65% to 90% seen once. Input material: peripheral blood. The receptors come from a man older than 75 with active COVID-19.

This clone was seen more than once but under ten times. This chain joins TRBV27 and TRBJ1-2; possible D gene TRBD1, 5 bases. The CDR3 runs 12 residues. Trimming stripped 6 bases from V and 2 bases from J, with 7 bases between. The germline CDR1 and CDR2 sequences are MNHEY and SMNVEV (reference sequence). The CDR3 here is CASSRQNYGYTF. The CDR3 DNA reads TGTGCCAGCAGCCGACAGAACTATGGCTACACCTTC.

This clone was observed at least ten times. The rearrangement uses TRBV6-5 and TRBJ1-3, with 10 bases that match TRBD1. CDR3 length: 13 residues. V lost 8 bases, J lost 5 bases, and 3 bases stayed unmatched. The V gene's germline CDR1 is MNHEY and CDR2 SVGAGI. The CDR3 DNA follows: TGTGCCAGCCAGACAGGGGGCCGAAACACCATATATTTT. Amino acid sequence: CASQTGGRNTIYF.

The sample holds a few counts of this clone. The J gene is TRBJ2-7, the V gene TRBV5-4, with a weak D call TRBD2 (6 bases). The CDR3 covers 13 residues. V was pared by 0 bases and J by 3 bases, with 7 bases between. The germline V gene has CDR1 SGHNT and CDR2 YYREEE (reference sequence). CDR3 coding DNA: TGTGCCAGCAGCTTGGTGGGGGGCTACGAGCAGTACTTC. Encoded protein: CASSLVGGYEQYF.

The V gene is TRBV9, the J gene TRBJ2-1; 9 bases map to TRBD2. In germline, CDR1 is SGDLS, CDR2 YYNGEE. The length of the CDR3 is 15 residues. V shed 0 bases, J shed 7 bases, and the junction held 5 bases outside the gene matches. CDR3 amino acids: CASSVDAGGLNEQFF. As DNA, the CDR3 is TGTGCCAGCAGCGTAGACGCGGGGGGGCTTAATGAGCAGTTCTTC.

V and J are TRBV7-2 and TRBJ2-7; TRBD2 agrees at 11 bases. V lost 5 bases and J lost 4; bases outside the gene matches: 7. CDR1 and CDR2 (germline): SGHTA, FQGNSA. The CDR3 has 15 residues. The CDR3 nucleotides are TGTGCCAGCAGCCCGGGTAGCGGGAGGGGGTACGAGCAGTACTTC. Its translation: CASSPGSGRGYEQYF.

This rearrangement joins TRBV19 to TRBJ1-5; 9 bases agree with TRBD1. Germline V lookup: CDR1 LNHDA, CDR2 SQIVND (reference sequence). This CDR3 is built from 15 residues. Unmatched junction bases numbered 10, after V lost 10 bases and J lost 3 bases. CDR3 coding DNA: TGTGCCACCAACCCTCGGACAGGGGTCAATCAGCCCCAGCATTTT. Translated: CATNPRTGVNQPQHF.

This chain joins TRBV7-2 and TRBJ2-3; 12 nucleotides agree with TRBD2. The germline gives CDR1 SGHTA, CDR2 FQGNSA. The CDR3 spans 16 residues. The V segment lost 5 bases and the J segment 4 bases; nucleotides outside the gene matches: 7. CDR3 loop: CASSHPLAGGADTQYF. In DNA form, the CDR3 reads TGTGCCAGCAGCCACCCTCTAGCGGGGGGGGCAGATACGCAGTATTTT.

The genes are TRBV9 and TRBJ2-2, with TRBD2 as a possible D gene (6 bases). CDR1 is SGDLS, CDR2 YYNGEE, per germline. The CDR3 has 15 residues. The V gene lost 4 bases and the J gene lost 5 bases, with 15 bases spanning the gap. The CDR3 loop reads CASSSGGALTGELFF. The CDR3 DNA sequence: TGTGCCAGCAGCTCTGGCGGGGCCTTAACCGGGGAGCTGTTTTTT.

The chain uses TRBV5-1 and TRBJ1-1; D is perhaps TRBD1 (6 bases). The length of the CDR3 is 16 residues. Germline CDR1 reads SGHRS; CDR2 reads YFSETQ. Deletions cut 2 bases from V and 4 bases from J, with 18 bases between. The CDR3 DNA reads as TGCGCCAGCAGCTTAACCGGACAGTCTGCCGCCACTGAAGCTTTCTTT. It encodes CASSLTGQSAATEAFF.

The rearrangement joins TRBV10-3 to TRBJ2-7; 8 bases align to TRBD2. The ends lost 5 bases at V and 0 bases at J; junction bases unmatched: 3. From germline, CDR1 is ENHRY and CDR2 SYGVKD. This CDR3 contains 14 residues. The CDR3, as DNA: TGTGCCATCAGTAACGGACTAGCCTCCTACGAGCAGTACTTC. Translating it yields CAISNGLASYEQYF.

This rearrangement joins TRBV3-1 (or the pseudogene TRBV3-2) to TRBJ2-2, with TRBD1 as a possible D gene (6 bases). CDR1 and CDR2 from the germline V gene are LGHDT and YNNKEL (reference sequence). This CDR3 has 15 amino acids. Trimming cost V 2 bases and J 4 bases, with 11 bases left between them. In DNA form, the CDR3 reads TGTGCCAGCAGCCAATTCGGACAGAGCACCGGGGAGCTGTTTTTT. Translated: CASSQFGQSTGELFF.

The chain uses TRBV5-1 and TRBJ2-6, with D possibly TRBD1 on 6 matching bases. Per germline, CDR1 SGHRS and CDR2 YFSETQ. The V end was cut by 0 bases, the J end by 1 base, with 14 bases between. The CDR3 extends over 18 amino acids. CDR3 in amino acids: CASSLVSGEGSGANVLTF. The CDR3 bases are TGCGCCAGCAGCTTGGTTTCAGGGGAAGGTTCTGGGGCCAACGTCCTGACTTTC.

The V call is TRBV7-2, the J call TRBJ1-5; TRBD1 matches at 8 bases. Germline-derived CDR1 and CDR2 are SGHTA and FQGNSA. This CDR3 is built from 15 residues. The V segment lost 2 bases and the J segment 3 bases; nucleotides outside the gene matches: 3. CDR3 in amino acids: CASSLQGAVNQPQHF. Written as DNA, the CDR3 is TGTGCCAGCAGCTTACAGGGGGCCGTCAATCAGCCCCAGCATTTT.

The chain uses TRBV7-9 and TRBJ2-6, with 11 bases aligning to TRBD2. CDR3 size: 18 residues. Germline values: CDR1 SEHNR, CDR2 FQNEAQ (reference sequence). V shed 2 bases and J 0 bases; nucleotides not matched to a gene: 3. In DNA, the CDR3 is TGTGCCAGCAGCTTAAGACTAGCGGGACACTCTGGGGCCAACGTCCTGACTTTC. Its protein product is CASSLRLAGHSGANVLTF.

This clone was seen a single time. DNA of the CDR3: TGTGCCAGCAGTCGAACCGGGACAGGGAGAAATTCACCCCTCCACTTT. Protein: CASSRTGTGRNSPLHF. The V and J genes are TRBV28 and TRBJ1-6; the match to TRBD1 covers 9 bases. The V gene end was trimmed by 5 bases and the J gene end by 7 bases; junction bases not matched to a gene: 9. Germline V gene data show CDR1 as MDHEN and CDR2 as SYDVKM. CDR3 length: 16 amino acids.

The V and J genes are TRBV3-1 (or the pseudogene TRBV3-2) and TRBJ1-2, with 8 bases matching TRBD1. Germline V lookup: CDR1 LGHDT, CDR2 YNNKEL (reference sequence). Germline trimming cut 3 bases from V and 6 bases from J; bases unmatched to any gene: 6. The CDR3 is 14 amino acids. The DNA for the CDR3 is TGTGCCAGCAGCCACAGGGGGCCAGATCATGGCTACACCTTC. Translation: CASSHRGPDHGYTF.

This sequence joins TRBV14 and TRBJ2-5; 7 bases align to TRBD2. This CDR3 contains 15 residues. The germline V gene has CDR1 SGHDN and CDR2 FVKESK. V was pared by 4 bases and J by 3 bases, with 8 bases of the junction left unmatched. The CDR3 reads CASSRRSGAKETQYF. CDR3 nucleotides: TGTGCCAGCAGCCGAAGAAGCGGGGCAAAAGAGACCCAGTACTTC.

The rearrangement links TRBV18 to TRBJ2-3; D may be TRBD2 (7 bases). V was shortened by 3 bases and J by 2 bases, with 12 bases between the two germline ends. Per the germline V gene, CDR1 is KGHSH and CDR2 is LQKENI. This CDR3 has 15 amino acids. The CDR3 coding sequence is TGTGCCAGCTCACCTGGAGGGGGGGACACAGATACGCAGTATTTT. This gives the protein CASSPGGGDTDTQYF.

The genes are TRBV4-3 and TRBJ2-1, with 9 bases matching TRBD2. There are 14 residues in the CDR3. Trimming removed 7 bases from V and 5 bases from J; junction bases left unmatched: 6. From germline, CDR1 is LGHNA and CDR2 YSLEER. The CDR3 protein is CASTDSGGNNEQFF. CDR3 nucleotides: TGCGCCAGCACCGATAGCGGGGGAAACAATGAGCAGTTCTTC.

The chain carries TRBV18 and TRBJ1-1; weak D call: TRBD1 (5 bases). The germline CDR1 and CDR2 sequences are KGHSH and LQKENI. The ends were cut back, 8 bases at V and 1 base at J, with 11 bases in the middle. This CDR3 region has 13 residues. The CDR3 reads CASATTGNTEAFF. CDR3 sequence (DNA): TGTGCCAGCGCAACTACAGGGAACACTGAAGCTTTCTTT. The whole variable domain, remainder taken from reference TRBV18 and TRBJ1-1, is NAGVMQNPRHLVRRRGQEARLRCSPMKGHSHVYWYRQLPEEGLKFMVYLQKENIIDESGMPKERFSAEFPKEGPSILRIQQVVRGDSAAYFCASATTGNTEAFFGQGTRLTVV.

This chain connects TRBV28 to TRBJ1-5; weak D call: TRBD1 (5 bases). V lost 10 bases, J lost 7 bases, and 17 bases lay in between. The CDR3 has 13 residues. Germline V CDR1 and CDR2: MDHEN, SYDVKM. CDR3: CATTGRAGQPQHF. The CDR3 DNA sequence: TGTGCCACCACAGGCCGAGCAGGGCAGCCCCAGCATTTT.

The chain has TRBV5-1 and TRBJ2-7; the D is unclear. Germline-derived CDR1 and CDR2 are SGHRS and YFSETQ. V lost 4 bases and J lost 2, with 7 bases in between. The CDR3 sequence is 12 residues long. CDR3 DNA sequence: TGCGCCAGCAGCAGGAGCGCCTACGAGCAGTACTTC. Translation gives CASSRSAYEQYF. Full variable domain (remainder filled in from reference TRBV5-1 and TRBJ2-7): KAGVTQTPRYLIKTRGQQVTLSCSPISGHRSVSWYQQTPGQGLQFLFEYFSETQRNKGNFPGRFSGRQFSNSRSEMNVSTLELGDSALYLCASSRSAYEQYFGPGTRLTVT.

The chain recombines TRBV15 with TRBJ2-2; maybe TRBD2 (5 bases). This CDR3 spans 14 amino acids. Trimming stripped 5 bases from V and 4 bases from J, with 11 bases between. Per germline, CDR1 LNHNV and CDR2 YYDKDF (reference sequence). CDR3 in amino acids: CATSPQRATGELFF. In nucleotides, the CDR3 is TGTGCCACCAGCCCTCAGAGGGCCACCGGGGAGCTGTTTTTT.

The chain recombines TRBV9 with TRBJ2-5; 7 bases line up with TRBD2. Trimming removed 1 base from V and 2 bases from J; junction bases left unmatched: 5. CDR3 length equals 15 residues. Germline CDR1 is SGDLS and CDR2 is YYNGEE. CDR3 DNA: TGTGCCAGCAGCGTATTGGGGGACTATCAAGAGACCCAGTACTTC. Protein sequence: CASSVLGDYQETQYF.

The V call is TRBV4-3, the J call TRBJ2-3, with D perhaps matching TRBD2 (6 bases). Per germline, CDR1 LGHNA and CDR2 YSLEER. V lost 0 bases and J 2 bases, leaving 18 bases between the germline ends. CDR3 size: 18 residues. CDR3 nucleotides: TGCGCCAGCAGCCAAGATGCCAGCCGCGGGGAATCCACAGATACGCAGTATTTT. Translating gives CASSQDASRGESTDTQYF.